This paragraph reports one TCR beta chain. As yet, its antigen is unknown. The record originates from a study of T cell responses to AZD1222 COVID-19 vaccine. Sequenced by immunoSEQ multiplex PCR; TCRdb stores in-frame clones only, minus some. The sample carries over 55,000 clones, around 84% recorded once. The germline CDR1 and CDR2 sequences are SGHDT and YYEEEE. With 5 bases clipped from V and 2 bases from J, the junction kept 13 bases outside the gene matches. The CDR3 has 16 residues. Study observations and caveats: The study found Spike-specific TCR breadth and depth rose after two AZD1222 doses.

The TCR sequence derives from an adult in good health. Specimen: peripheral blood, collected on day 0 of AZD1222 vaccination. This sequence joins TRBV5-6 and TRBJ2-7; TRBD2 matches at 7 bases. The CDR3 here is CASSQLAGTTPYEQYF. CDR3 nucleotide sequence: TGTGCCAGCAGTCAACTCGCCGGGACTACCCCCTACGAGCAGTACTTC.